This T cell receptor (beta chain) was obtained from a study of graft-versus-host responses after intestinal transplantation. Study-level results: Recipient marrow showed GvH clones, some seen first in ileum or blood.

Assay: immunoSEQ multiplex PCR; the TCRdb copy retains only in-frame clones and omits some. The sample contains 130,000 or so clones, about nine tenths of which appear only once. In regard to this clone: What it recognizes is unknown. Other DNA sequences in the same sample also yield this CDR3.

The origin of this receptor is a human donor who received an intestinal transplant. Sequences were derived from unstimulated CD4+ T cells sorted from spleen or lymph node cells, sampled before intestinal transplant.

CDR3 sequence reads: CASSQMGRANEKLFF. The CDR3 bases are TGTGCCAGCAGCCAAATGGGCAGGGCTAATGAAAAACTGTTTTTT. This rearrangement joins TRBV14 to TRBJ1-4; tentative D call: TRBD1 (5 bases). V was clipped by 2 bases and J by 3 bases, with 10 bases between them. Germline V lookup: CDR1 SGHDN, CDR2 FVKESK. The CDR3 spans 15 residues.